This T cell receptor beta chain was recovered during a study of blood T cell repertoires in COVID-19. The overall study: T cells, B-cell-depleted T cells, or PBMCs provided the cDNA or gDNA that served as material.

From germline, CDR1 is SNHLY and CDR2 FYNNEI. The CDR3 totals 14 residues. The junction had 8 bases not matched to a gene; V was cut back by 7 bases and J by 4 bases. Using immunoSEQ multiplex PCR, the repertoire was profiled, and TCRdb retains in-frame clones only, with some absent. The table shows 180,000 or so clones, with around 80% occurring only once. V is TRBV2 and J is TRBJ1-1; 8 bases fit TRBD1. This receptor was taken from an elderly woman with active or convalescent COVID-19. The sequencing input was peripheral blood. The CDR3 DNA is TGTGCCAGCACCGGTGGACAGGGAAGCACTGAAGCTTTCTTT. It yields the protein CASTGGQGSTEAFF.